This T cell receptor beta chain was captured by sequencing in a study of cytomegalovirus exposure and HLA in healthy donors. Overall study: The 550 to 800 first-cohort repertoires and the 95 to 150 validation repertoires shared the same platform, a later analysis reported.

Sequencing used immunoSEQ multiplex PCR; TCRdb keeps in-frame clones, though not all of them. The sample lists fewer than 70,000 clones, around nine tenths occurring once. Study-level findings and limits: A later analysis found first-cohort TCR clusters tended to co-occur in the 90 to 150 validation repertoires. The study recorded 164 TCR beta chains that were cytomegalovirus-associated.

CDR3 length: 14 residues. Looked up from germline, CDR1 is SGHAT and CDR2 is FQNNGV. The V end was cut by 3 bases, the J end by 3 bases, with 11 bases between. Comments on this clone: Antigen: not known.

The sequenced sample was PBMCs. This sequence was found in a man between 18 and 29 years old in good health and CMV-seronegative. The V call is TRBV11-2, the J call TRBJ1-1; no firm D call. CDR3 bases: TGTGCCAGCAGCTTCGTCAGGTTGGACACTGAAGCTTTCTTT. Protein sequence: CASSFVRLDTEAFF.